This TCR beta chain emerged from a study of post-analysis software for immune sequencing data. Study-wide results and caveats: Several TRBV segments, TRBV5-6, TRBV5-1 and TRBV20-1 among them, were found more frequent in patients than controls.

Built from TCR beta cDNA, the libraries had unique molecular identifiers in them. With roughly 0.95 to 11 million T cells as the source, 400,000 to 550,000 cDNA molecules resulted. One entry per CDR3 protein, called by TCRdb with MiXCR from the PCR reads. Of roughly 540,000 distinct CDR3 sequences in the sample, 34% are singletons; the top ten hold about 5.6%. V was shortened by 6 bases and J by 3 bases, with 9 bases between the two germline ends. The germline CDR1 and CDR2 sequences are SQVTM and ANQGSEA. CDR3 size: 12 residues. As for this clonotype: Its antigen is still unknown.

The sample consisted of blood. The sequence came from a girl aged 2-17 years with multiple sclerosis. The chain is built from TRBV29-1 and TRBJ1-3, with D possibly matching TRBD1 (5 bases). As DNA, the CDR3 is TGCAGCGTCCAGGGAGATGGAAACACCATATATTTT. As protein: CSVQGDGNTIYF. The variable domain in full, with the rest retrieved from reference TRBV29-1 and TRBJ1-3, is SAVISQKPSRDICQRGTSLTIQCQVDSQVTMMFWYRQQPGQSLTLIATANQGSEATYESGFVIDKFPISRPNLTFSTLTVSNMSPEDSSIYLCSVQGDGNTIYFGEGSWLTVV.